The rows below give T cell receptor beta chains drawn from one sample of a study of T cell responses to AZD1222 COVID-19 vaccine. Here immunoSEQ multiplex PCR was the method, and the copy in TCRdb shows in-frame clones only, minus some. Of tens of thousands of clones listed, 70% to 90% are singletons. Here the sequenced sample was peripheral blood, taken 28 days after the second AZD1222 dose. The origin of the receptors is an adult who received the AZD1222 COVID-19 vaccine. Both conserved end residues are part of each CDR3. The order of the fields is V gene, J gene, clone size, D gene, CDR3 protein, CDR3 DNA. A D gene is named only where the DNA matches it firmly. Some rows have no size entry. The others give once, few or many, or a class for an expanded clone.

>TRBV6-5|TRBJ1-6|NA|NA
CASSYSRDRQALHF
TGTGCCAGCAGTTACTCGAGAGACCGCCAGGCCCTCCACTTT
>TRBV6-6|TRBJ2-7|NA|NA
CASSYSTSKSYEQYF
TGTGCCAGCAGTTACTCGACGTCCAAGAGCTACGAGCAGTACTTC
>TRBV25-1|TRBJ2-1|NA|NA
CASSGRQHNEQFF
TGTGCCAGCAGTGGGCGGCAGCACAATGAGCAGTTCTTC
>TRBV6-5|TRBJ1-5|NA|NA
CASEETGPGNQPQHF
TGTGCCAGCGAAGAAACAGGGCCGGGCAATCAGCCCCAGCATTTT
>TRBV18|TRBJ2-2|NA|TRBD1
CASSPPAGGEELFF
TGTGCCAGCTCACCACCAGCAGGGGGCGAGGAGCTGTTTTTT
>TRBV12-3/TRBV12-4|TRBJ1-5|NA|NA
CASSLQVSQPQHF
TGTGCCAGCAGTTTGCAGGTGAGCCAGCCCCAGCATTTT
>TRBV7-3|TRBJ1-6|few|NA
CASSLRGQSGNSPLHF
TGTGCCAGCAGCTTAAGAGGACAGTCTGGTAATTCACCCCTCCACTTT
>TRBV19|TRBJ1-2|NA|NA
CASSIATGPSYGYTF
TGTGCCAGTAGTATAGCTACAGGGCCTTCCTATGGCTACACCTTC
>TRBV2|TRBJ1-2|NA|TRBD1
CASSEDRVRTGYTF
TGTGCCAGCAGTGAGGACAGGGTCCGAACTGGCTACACCTTC
>TRBV19|TRBJ2-3|NA|NA
CASSSRSDTQYF
TGTGCCAGTAGTTCCAGGTCGGATACGCAGTATTTT
>TRBV6-5|TRBJ1-2|NA|NA
CASSPSGEGKGYTF
TGTGCCAGCAGTCCGTCGGGGGAGGGCAAGGGCTACACCTTC
>TRBV4-2|TRBJ1-4|NA|TRBD1
CASSPTGATNEKLFF
TGTGCCAGCAGTCCGACAGGGGCAACTAATGAAAAACTGTTTTTT
>TRBV11-2|TRBJ2-2|NA|NA
CASQSWGTGELFF
TGTGCCAGCCAGTCGTGGGGGACCGGGGAGCTGTTTTTT
>TRBV7-9|TRBJ1-2|NA|NA
CASSLAGNGYTF
TGTGCCAGCAGTTTAGCGGGGAATGGCTACACCTTC
>TRBV27|TRBJ1-1|few|TRBD1
CASQVTGQPNTEAFF
TGTGCCAGCCAAGTTACGGGACAGCCGAACACTGAAGCTTTCTTT
>TRBV7-6|TRBJ2-2|once|TRBD2
CASSLGSSGLNAGELFF
TGTGCCAGCAGCTTAGGTTCTAGCGGACTGAATGCCGGGGAGCTGTTTTTT
>TRBV29-1|TRBJ2-7|NA|TRBD2
CSVGRELNEQYF
TGCAGCGTGGGGCGGGAGCTCAACGAGCAGTACTTC
>TRBV19|TRBJ1-5|NA|NA
CASSITQGSGNQPQHF
TGTGCCAGTAGTATAACTCAGGGTTCTGGCAATCAGCCCCAGCATTTT
>TRBV18|TRBJ1-1|NA|NA
CASSPRGGEAFF
TGTGCCAGCTCACCACGCGGGGGTGAAGCTTTCTTT
>TRBV29-1|TRBJ1-5|NA|NA
CSVGGGFEQPQHF
TGCAGCGTTGGGGGGGGGTTTGAACAGCCCCAGCATTTT
>TRBV5-1|TRBJ1-5|NA|TRBD1
CASSLGGQGGPQHF
TGCGCCAGCAGCTTGGGGGGACAGGGGGGGCCCCAGCATTTT
>TRBV3-1/TRBV3-2|TRBJ2-7|NA|TRBD1
CASSSSGTGSYEQYF
TGTGCCAGCAGCTCCTCCGGGACAGGGTCCTACGAGCAGTACTTC
>TRBV6-5|TRBJ2-3|NA|NA
CASKRAGPSTDTQYF
TGTGCCAGCAAGCGGGCGGGACCTAGCACAGATACGCAGTATTTT
>TRBV6-6|TRBJ2-3|NA|NA
CASREGTDSQYF
TGTGCCAGCAGGGAGGGCACAGATTCGCAGTATTTT
>TRBV11-1|TRBJ2-3|NA|TRBD1
CASSLATGQDTQYF
TGTGCCAGCAGCTTAGCGACAGGGCAAGATACGCAGTATTTT
>TRBV18|TRBJ2-5|NA|NA
CASSPALRETQYF
TGTGCCAGCTCACCAGCACTTAGAGAGACCCAGTACTTC